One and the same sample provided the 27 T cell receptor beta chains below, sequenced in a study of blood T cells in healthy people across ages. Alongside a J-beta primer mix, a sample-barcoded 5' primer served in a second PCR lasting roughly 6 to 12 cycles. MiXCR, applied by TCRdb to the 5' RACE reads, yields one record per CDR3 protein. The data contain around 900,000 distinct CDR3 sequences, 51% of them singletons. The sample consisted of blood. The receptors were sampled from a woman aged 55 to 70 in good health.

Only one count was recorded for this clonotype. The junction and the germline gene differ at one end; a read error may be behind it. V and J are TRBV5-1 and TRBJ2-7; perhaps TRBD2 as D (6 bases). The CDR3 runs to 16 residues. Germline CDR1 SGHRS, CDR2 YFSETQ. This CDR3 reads CAGSSRTGSSSYEQYF. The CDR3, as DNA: TGCGCCGGCAGCTCAAGGACCGGGAGTAGCTCCTACGAGCAGTACTTC.

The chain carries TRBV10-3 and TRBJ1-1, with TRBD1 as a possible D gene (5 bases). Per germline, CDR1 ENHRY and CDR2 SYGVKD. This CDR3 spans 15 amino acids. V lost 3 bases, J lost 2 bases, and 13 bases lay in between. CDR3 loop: CAISDPGAANTEAFF. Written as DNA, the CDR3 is TGTGCCATCAGTGACCCCGGGGCAGCCAACACTGAAGCTTTCTTT.

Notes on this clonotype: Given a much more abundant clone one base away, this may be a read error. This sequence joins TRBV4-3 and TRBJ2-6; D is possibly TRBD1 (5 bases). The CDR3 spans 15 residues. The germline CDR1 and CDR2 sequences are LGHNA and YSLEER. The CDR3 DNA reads TGCGCCAGCAGCCAACTAATATCTGGGGCCGACGTCCTGACTTTC. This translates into CASSQLISGADVLTF.

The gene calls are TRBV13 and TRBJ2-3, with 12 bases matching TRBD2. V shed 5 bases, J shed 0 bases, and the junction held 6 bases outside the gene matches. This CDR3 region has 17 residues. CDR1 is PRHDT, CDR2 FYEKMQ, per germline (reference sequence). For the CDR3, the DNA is TGTGCCAGCAGCGAACCCGGGACTAGCGGGAGCACAGATACGCAGTATTTT. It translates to CASSEPGTSGSTDTQYF.

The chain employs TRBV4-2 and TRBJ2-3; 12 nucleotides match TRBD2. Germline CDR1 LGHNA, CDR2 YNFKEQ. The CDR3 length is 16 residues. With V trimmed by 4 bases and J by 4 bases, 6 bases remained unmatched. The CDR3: CASSRQTSGSPDTQYF. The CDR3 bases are TGTGCCAGCAGCCGCCAGACTAGCGGGAGCCCAGATACGCAGTATTTT.

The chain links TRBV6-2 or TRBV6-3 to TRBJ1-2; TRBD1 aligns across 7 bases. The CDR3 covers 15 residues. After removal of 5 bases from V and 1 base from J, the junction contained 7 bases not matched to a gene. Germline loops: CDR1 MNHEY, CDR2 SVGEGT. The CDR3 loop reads CASSRTGDNNYGYTF. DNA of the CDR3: TGTGCCAGCAGTCGGACAGGTGACAATAACTATGGCTACACCTTC.

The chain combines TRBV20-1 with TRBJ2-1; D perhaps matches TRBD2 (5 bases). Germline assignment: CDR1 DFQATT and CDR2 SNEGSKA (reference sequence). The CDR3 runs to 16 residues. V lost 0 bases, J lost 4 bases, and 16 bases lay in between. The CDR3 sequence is CSARDRRLADYNEQFF. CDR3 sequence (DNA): TGCAGTGCTAGAGATCGCCGGCTAGCCGATTACAATGAGCAGTTCTTC.

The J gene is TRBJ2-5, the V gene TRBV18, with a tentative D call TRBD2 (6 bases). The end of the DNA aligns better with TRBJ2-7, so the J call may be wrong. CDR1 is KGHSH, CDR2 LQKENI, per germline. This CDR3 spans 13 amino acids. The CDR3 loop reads CASSSGGANEQYF. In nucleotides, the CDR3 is TGTGCCAGCTCATCCGGGGGTGCAAACGAGCAGTACTTC.

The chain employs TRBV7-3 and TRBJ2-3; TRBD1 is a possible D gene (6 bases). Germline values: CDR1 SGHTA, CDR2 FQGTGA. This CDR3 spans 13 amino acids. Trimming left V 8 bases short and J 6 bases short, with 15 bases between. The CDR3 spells CASGQKGEDTQYF. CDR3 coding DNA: TGTGCCAGCGGCCAAAAGGGGGAGGATACGCAGTATTTT.

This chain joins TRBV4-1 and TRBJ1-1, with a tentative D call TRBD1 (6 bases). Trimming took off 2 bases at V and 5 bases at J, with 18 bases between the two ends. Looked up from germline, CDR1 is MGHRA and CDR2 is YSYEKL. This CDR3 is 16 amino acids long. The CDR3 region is CASSQPRDRLGTEAFF. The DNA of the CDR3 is TGCGCCAGCAGCCAACCCCGCGACAGGTTGGGGACTGAAGCTTTCTTT.

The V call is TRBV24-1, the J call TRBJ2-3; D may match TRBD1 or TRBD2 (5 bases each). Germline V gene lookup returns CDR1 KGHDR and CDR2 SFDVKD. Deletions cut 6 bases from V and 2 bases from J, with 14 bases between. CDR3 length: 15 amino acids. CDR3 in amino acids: CATSTGTGTTDTQYF. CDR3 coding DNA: TGTGCCACCAGTACCGGGACGGGGACCACAGATACGCAGTATTTT.

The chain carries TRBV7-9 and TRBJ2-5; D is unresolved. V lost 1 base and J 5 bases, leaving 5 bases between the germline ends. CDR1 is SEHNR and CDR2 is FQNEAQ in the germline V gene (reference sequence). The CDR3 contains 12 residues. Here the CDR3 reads CASSLGHETQYF. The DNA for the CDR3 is TGTGCCAGCAGCTTAGGGCATGAGACCCAGTACTTC. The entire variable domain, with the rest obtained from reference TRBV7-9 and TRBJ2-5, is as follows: DTGVSQNPRHKITKRGQNVTFRCDPISEHNRLYWYRQTLGQGPEFLTYFQNEAQLEKSRLLSDRFSAERPKGSFSTLEIQRTEQGDSAMYLCASSLGHETQYFGPGTRLLVL.

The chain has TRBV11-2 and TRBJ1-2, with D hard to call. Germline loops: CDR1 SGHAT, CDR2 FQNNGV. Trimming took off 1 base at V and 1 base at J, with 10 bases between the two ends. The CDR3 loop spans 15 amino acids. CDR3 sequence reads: CASSLGANINYGYTF. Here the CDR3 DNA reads TGTGCCAGCAGCTTAGGCGCTAATATTAACTATGGCTACACCTTC.

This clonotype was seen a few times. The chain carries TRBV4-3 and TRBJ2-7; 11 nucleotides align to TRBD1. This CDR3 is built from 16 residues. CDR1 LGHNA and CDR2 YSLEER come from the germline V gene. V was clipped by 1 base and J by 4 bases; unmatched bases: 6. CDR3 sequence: CASSQGTGTGGYEQYF. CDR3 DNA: TGCGCCAGCAGCCAAGGAACCGGGACAGGGGGATACGAGCAGTACTTC.

The CDR3 region is CAISESREQSYEQYF. CDR3 bases: TGTGCCATCAGTGAGTCGAGAGAGCAATCCTACGAGCAGTACTTC. The V gene is TRBV10-3, the J gene TRBJ2-4; D not certain. Near its end, the DNA agrees better with TRBJ2-7, so the J call may be wrong. This CDR3 has 15 residues. Germline V gene data show CDR1 as ENHRY and CDR2 as SYGVKD.

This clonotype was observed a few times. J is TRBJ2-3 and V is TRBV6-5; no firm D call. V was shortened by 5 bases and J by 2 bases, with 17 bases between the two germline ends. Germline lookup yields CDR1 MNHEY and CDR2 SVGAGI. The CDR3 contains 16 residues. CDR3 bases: TGTGCCAGCAGTACCGTGGGGTCGTTGGCCACAGATACGCAGTATTTT. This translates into CASSTVGSLATDTQYF.

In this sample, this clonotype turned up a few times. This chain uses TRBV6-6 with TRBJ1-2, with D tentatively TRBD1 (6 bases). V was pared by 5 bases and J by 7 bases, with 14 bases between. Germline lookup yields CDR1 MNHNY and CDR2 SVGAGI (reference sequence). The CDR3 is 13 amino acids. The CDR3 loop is CASSDKLGAGYTF. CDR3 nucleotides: TGTGCCAGCAGTGATAAACTGGGGGCTGGCTACACCTTC.

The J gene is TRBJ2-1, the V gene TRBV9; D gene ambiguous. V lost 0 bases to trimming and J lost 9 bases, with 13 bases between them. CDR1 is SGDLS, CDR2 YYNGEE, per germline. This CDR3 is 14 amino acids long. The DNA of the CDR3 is TGTGCCAGCAGCGTAGCTAGTCCTATGGGTGAGCAGTTCTTC. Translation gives CASSVASPMGEQFF.

For the CDR3, the DNA is TGTGCCAGCAGCGACAGGTTTACTAGCACAGATACGCAGTATTTT. It translates to CASSDRFTSTDTQYF. The chain joins TRBV11-2 to TRBJ2-3; D perhaps matches TRBD1 (6 bases). CDR1 is SGHAT, CDR2 FQNNGV, per germline. The CDR3 totals 15 residues. Trimming removed 5 bases at V and 0 bases at J, with 12 bases between. Drawing the rest from reference TRBV11-2 and TRBJ2-3, the complete variable domain is EAGVAQSPRYKIIEKRQSVAFWCNPISGHATLYWYQQILGQGPKLLIQFQNNGVVDDSQLPKDRFSAERLKGVDSTLKIQPAKLEDSAVYLCASSDRFTSTDTQYFGPGTRLTVL.

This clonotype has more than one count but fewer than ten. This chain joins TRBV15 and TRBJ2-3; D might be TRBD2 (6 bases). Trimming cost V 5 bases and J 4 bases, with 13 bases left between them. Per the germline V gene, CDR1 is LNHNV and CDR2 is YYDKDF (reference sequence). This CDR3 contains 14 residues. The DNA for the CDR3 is TGTGCCACCAGCGAGCGGGTAATGTCAGATACGCAGTATTTT. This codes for CATSERVMSDTQYF. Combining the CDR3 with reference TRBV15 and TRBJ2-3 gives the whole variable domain DAMVIQNPRYQVTQFGKPVTLSCSQTLNHNVMYWYQQKSSQAPKLLFHYYDKDFNNEADTPDNFQSRRPNTSFCFLDIRSPGLGDTAMYLCATSERVMSDTQYFGPGTRLTVL.

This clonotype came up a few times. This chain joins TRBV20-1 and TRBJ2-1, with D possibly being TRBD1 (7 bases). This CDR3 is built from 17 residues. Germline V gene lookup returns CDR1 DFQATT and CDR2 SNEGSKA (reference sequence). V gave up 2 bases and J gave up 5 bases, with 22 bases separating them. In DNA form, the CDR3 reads TGCAGTGCTAGACCCAGGGGGGTTATTTTAATGGACAATGAGCAGTTCTTC. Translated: CSARPRGVILMDNEQFF.

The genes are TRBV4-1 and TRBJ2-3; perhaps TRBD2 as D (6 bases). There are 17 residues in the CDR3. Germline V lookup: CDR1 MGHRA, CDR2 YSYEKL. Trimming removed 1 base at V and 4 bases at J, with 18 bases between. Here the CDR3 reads CASSQARWDLAPDTQYF. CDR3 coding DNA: TGCGCCAGCAGCCAAGCACGATGGGACCTAGCGCCAGATACGCAGTATTTT.

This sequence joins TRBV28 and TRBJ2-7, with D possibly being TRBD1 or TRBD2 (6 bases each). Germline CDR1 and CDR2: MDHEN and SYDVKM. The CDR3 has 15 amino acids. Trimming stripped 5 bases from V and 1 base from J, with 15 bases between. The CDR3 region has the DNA TGTGCCAGCAGTCTCACAGGGAGGAAGTCCTACGAGCAGTACTTC. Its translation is CASSLTGRKSYEQYF.

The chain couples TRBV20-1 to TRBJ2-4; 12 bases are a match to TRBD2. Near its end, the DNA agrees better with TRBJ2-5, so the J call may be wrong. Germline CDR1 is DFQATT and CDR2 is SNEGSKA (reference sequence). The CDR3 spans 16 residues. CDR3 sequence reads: CSACRASGRVVETQYF. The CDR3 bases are TGCAGCGCCTGCCGGGCTAGCGGGAGGGTTGTTGAGACCCAGTACTTC.

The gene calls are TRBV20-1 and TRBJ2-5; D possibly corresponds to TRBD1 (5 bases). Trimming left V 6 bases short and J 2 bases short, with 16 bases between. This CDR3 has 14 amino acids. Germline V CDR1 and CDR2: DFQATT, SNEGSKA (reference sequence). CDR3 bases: TGCAGTGCCTCACGTATTGGACAACAAGAGACCCAGTACTTC. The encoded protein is CSASRIGQQETQYF.

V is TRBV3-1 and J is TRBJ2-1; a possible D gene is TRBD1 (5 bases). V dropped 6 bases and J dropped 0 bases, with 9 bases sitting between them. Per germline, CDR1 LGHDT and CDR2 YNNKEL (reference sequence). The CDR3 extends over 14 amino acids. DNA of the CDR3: TGTGCCAGCAGTCGACAGAGCTCCTACAATGAGCAGTTCTTC. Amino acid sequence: CASSRQSSYNEQFF.

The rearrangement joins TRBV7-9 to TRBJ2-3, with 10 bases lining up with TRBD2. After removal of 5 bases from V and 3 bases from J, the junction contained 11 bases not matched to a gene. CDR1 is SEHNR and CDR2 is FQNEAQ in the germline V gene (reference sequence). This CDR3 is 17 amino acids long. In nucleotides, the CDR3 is TGTGCCAGCAGCCCCCTCCTAGCGGGAGTTAGTACAGATACGCAGTATTTT. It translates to CASSPLLAGVSTDTQYF.